This T cell receptor beta chain was captured in a study of CD8 T cells in ankylosing spondylitis. This clonotype was detected only a few times. Its antigen is unidentified. V shed 1 base and J shed 0 bases, with 9 bases lying between them. The V gene's germline CDR1 is MDHEN and CDR2 SYDVKM. The CDR3 runs to 15 residues. Study results and limitations: Reported data indicate significant enrichment of disease-linked clones within matched ankylosing spondylitis synovial fluid.

As the method for making TCR beta libraries, quantitative 5'-RACE with molecular barcodes was used. TCRdb reprocessed the 5' RACE reads with MiXCR, giving one entry per CDR3 protein. The repertoire holds some 92,000 distinct CDR3 sequences, with around 25% as singletons. The V and J genes are TRBV28 and TRBJ1-2; no clear D. The sample was blood, either unsorted or a sorted T cell fraction (not recorded which). The origin of this receptor is a male donor with ankylosing spondylitis or in good health (not recorded which). The CDR3 loop reads CASSLSGSANYGYTF. Here the CDR3 DNA reads TGTGCCAGCAGTTTATCGGGCAGCGCTAACTATGGCTACACCTTC.